These 26 T cell receptor beta chains were all obtained from the same sample, sequenced in a study of post-analysis software for immune sequencing data. Notes on the study in general: Patients showed TRBV5-6, TRBV5-1 and TRBV20-1 among roughly 5 TRBV segments more frequent than in controls.

For these receptors, no antigen is known. The TCR beta cDNA libraries carried unique molecular identifiers. TCRdb re-analysed the PCR reads in MiXCR, keeping a single row per CDR3 protein. The sample lists hundreds of thousands of distinct CDR3 sequences, approximately 30% occurring once. The specimen was blood. The source is a girl under 18 with multiple sclerosis.

This clonotype was seen repeatedly, ten times or more. The CDR3 here is CASSLDPQGYEQYF. In DNA form, the CDR3 reads TGTGCCAGCAGCTTAGATCCCCAGGGCTACGAGCAGTACTTC. V and J are TRBV7-2 and TRBJ2-7; weak D call: TRBD1 (5 bases). The CDR3 totals 14 residues. With 1 base removed from V and 3 bases from J, the gap between germline ends came to 10 bases. The germline V gene has CDR1 SGHTA and CDR2 FQGNSA.

This clonotype has a handful of counts. The V call is TRBV20-1, the J call TRBJ2-5; D is unresolved. The CDR3 loop spans 13 amino acids. V was trimmed by 1 base and J by 4 bases, leaving 10 bases between them. Germline assignment: CDR1 DFQATT and CDR2 SNEGSKA (reference sequence). This CDR3 is CSARVVNGETQYF. CDR3 DNA: TGCAGTGCTAGAGTAGTGAACGGAGAGACCCAGTACTTC.

The chain has TRBV29-1 and TRBJ2-3; tentative D call: TRBD2 (6 bases). CDR3 length: 15 residues. Germline lookup yields CDR1 SQVTM and CDR2 ANQGSEA. V was shortened by 7 bases and J by 2 bases, with 19 bases between the two germline ends. As DNA, the CDR3 is TGCAGCGCCCACGGGAGTGCGGGGCACACAGATACGCAGTATTTT. Translating it yields CSAHGSAGHTDTQYF.

This clonotype was counted at least ten times. The chain employs TRBV4-1 and TRBJ2-1; TRBD2 aligns across 16 bases. The V segment lost 3 bases and the J segment 5 bases; nucleotides outside the gene matches: 4. The CDR3 loop spans 17 amino acids. Germline CDR1 reads MGHRA; CDR2 reads YSYEKL. CDR3 sequence reads: CASSQGLAGGPHNEQFF. As DNA, the CDR3 is TGCGCCAGCAGCCAGGGACTAGCGGGGGGGCCACACAATGAGCAGTTCTTC.

Only one count was recorded for this clonotype. The V call is TRBV20-1, the J call TRBJ1-2; D unresolved. The CDR3 extends over 12 amino acids. Germline lookup yields CDR1 DFQATT and CDR2 SNEGSKA (reference sequence). The ends were cut back, 3 bases at V and 3 bases at J, with 8 bases in the middle. The CDR3 sequence: CSASSGDYGYTF. The CDR3 DNA sequence: TGCAGTGCTAGTTCCGGGGACTATGGCTACACCTTC.

J is TRBJ2-1 and V is TRBV11-2; TRBD2 is a possible D gene (5 bases). Germline CDR1 and CDR2: SGHAT and FQNNGV. V lost 0 bases, J lost 0 bases, and 18 bases lay in between. This CDR3 is built from 19 residues. Written as DNA, the CDR3 is TGTGCCAGCAGCTTAGATCATCTGGGCGGGCTAAGCTCCTACAATGAGCAGTTCTTC. Its translation: CASSLDHLGGLSSYNEQFF.

This clonotype was detected only once. The V call is TRBV9, the J call TRBJ1-2; unclear D gene. Trimming removed 0 bases from V and 6 bases from J, with 12 bases in between. The germline V gene encodes CDR1 SGDLS and CDR2 YYNGEE. The CDR3 consists of 14 residues. CDR3 nucleotide sequence: TGTGCCAGCAGCGTAGCGTCCTCTGTCGATGGCTACACCTTC. Protein: CASSVASSVDGYTF.

As to this clonotype: A much bigger clone sits one base away, suggesting this may be a read error. The V and J genes are TRBV11-2 and TRBJ2-7, with D maybe TRBD1 (5 bases). There are 14 residues in the CDR3. Germline-derived CDR1 and CDR2 are SGHAT and FQNNGV. CDR3 loop: CAGSLIRAFGEQYF. The CDR3 DNA follows: TGTGCCGGCAGCTTGATCAGGGCTTTCGGCGAGCAGTACTTC.

This clonotype was counted at least ten times. The chain combines TRBV6-5 with TRBJ2-5, with D possibly matching TRBD1 (5 bases). Trimming left V 2 bases short and J 5 bases short, with 12 bases between. Germline assignment: CDR1 MNHEY and CDR2 SVGAGI. CDR3 length: 14 amino acids. The CDR3 sequence: CASSYLTARETQYF. DNA of the CDR3: TGTGCCAGCAGTTACCTGACAGCGCGGGAGACCCAGTACTTC.

The chain combines TRBV5-1 with TRBJ2-1; either TRBD1 or TRBD2 may fit D (5 bases each). This CDR3 spans 15 amino acids. Germline values: CDR1 SGHRS, CDR2 YFSETQ. The germline V and J ends were trimmed by 1 base and 4 bases, with 12 bases remaining between them. The CDR3 nucleotides read TGCGCCAGCAGCTTGATCCAGGGACCATACAATGAGCAGTTCTTC. It encodes CASSLIQGPYNEQFF.

This clonotype was seen a few times. The genes are TRBV3-1 and TRBJ2-7; no firm D call. The CDR3 has 13 residues. Germline assignment: CDR1 LGHDT and CDR2 YNNKEL (reference sequence). Trimming removed 3 bases at V and 4 bases at J, with 10 bases between. This CDR3 reads CASSHSTQYEQYF. CDR3 DNA: TGTGCCAGCAGCCACTCTACTCAGTACGAGCAGTACTTC.

The chain is built from TRBV4-3 and TRBJ2-1, with TRBD2 as a possible D gene (5 bases). The CDR3 spans 15 residues. Germline values: CDR1 LGHNA, CDR2 YSLEER. V was trimmed by 1 base and J by 2 bases, leaving 9 bases between them. This CDR3 reads CASSQAGSPYNEQFF. In DNA, the CDR3 is TGCGCCAGCAGCCAAGCGGGGAGTCCCTACAATGAGCAGTTCTTC.

V usage is TRBV5-1 and J usage is TRBJ1-1; D gene ambiguous. The CDR3 is made up of 15 amino acids. Germline V lookup: CDR1 SGHRS, CDR2 YFSETQ. Between the trimmed V and J ends, which lost 2 bases and 0 bases, there was a span of 11 bases. The CDR3 coding sequence is TGCGCCAGCAGCTTAAAATTTGGTGTGAACACTGAAGCTTTCTTT. This sequence encodes CASSLKFGVNTEAFF.

The CDR3 coding sequence is TGTGCCAGCCGGCGGGAGGATTACCACGAGCAGTACTTC. This codes for CASRREDYHEQYF. The V call is TRBV6-6, the J call TRBJ2-7, with 8 bases lining up with TRBD2. The CDR3 sequence is 13 residues long. The junction had 8 bases not matched to a gene; V was cut back by 8 bases and J by 5 bases. CDR1 is MNHNY, CDR2 SVGAGI, per germline (reference sequence).

This clonotype showed up just a few times. The gene calls are TRBV6-5 and TRBJ1-1; perhaps TRBD1 as D (6 bases). The CDR3 loop spans 13 amino acids. The V gene's germline CDR1 is MNHEY and CDR2 SVGAGI. V dropped 6 bases and J dropped 6 bases, with 14 bases sitting between them. CDR3 nucleotide sequence: TGTGCCAGCAGGATACAGGGTTTCGCTGAAGCTTTCTTT. This sequence encodes CASRIQGFAEAFF.

The rearrangement uses TRBV25-1 and TRBJ1-6, with D possibly matching TRBD1 (5 bases). Germline V gene sequence: CDR1 MGHDK, CDR2 SYGVNS. This CDR3 is 15 amino acids long. Trimming shortened V by 8 bases and J by 1 base, and 12 bases separated the two germline ends. The CDR3 is CASAGGVSYNSPLHF. The DNA for the CDR3 is TGTGCCAGCGCGGGGGGAGTTTCCTATAATTCACCCCTCCACTTT. Variable domain in full (rest from reference TRBV25-1 and TRBJ1-6): EADIYQTPRYLVIGTGKKITLECSQTMGHDKMYWYQQDPGMELHLIHYSYGVNSTEKGDLSSESTVSRIRTEHFPLTLESARPSHTSQYLCASAGGVSYNSPLHFGNGTRLTVT.

This clonotype was picked up a small number of times. V is TRBV3-1 and J is TRBJ1-1; TRBD1 might be the D (5 bases). The V end lost 4 bases, the J end lost 6 bases, and 12 bases lay between the germline ends. CDR3 length: 13 amino acids. The germline CDR1 and CDR2 sequences are LGHDT and YNNKEL (reference sequence). The CDR3 bases are TGTGCCAGCAGCCGGCAGGGAAGGTCTGAAGCTTTCTTT. It encodes CASSRQGRSEAFF.

Here the CDR3 DNA reads TGTGCCATCAGCCTAAGTGGACCGACCAACTACAATGAGCAGTACTTC. Amino acid sequence: CAISLSGPTNYNEQYF. V and J are TRBV10-3 and TRBJ2-1; D gene uncertain. The J call may be mistaken, given a closer DNA end match to TRBJ2-7. In germline, CDR1 is ENHRY, CDR2 SYGVKD. CDR3 length: 16 residues.

This chain connects TRBV28 to TRBJ2-3; 11 bases match TRBD1. CDR3 length: 16 residues. Trimming removed 6 bases from V and 2 bases from J; junction bases left unmatched: 7. Per the germline V gene, CDR1 is MDHEN and CDR2 is SYDVKM. The CDR3 sequence: CASRGTGGDYTDTQYF. CDR3 nucleotide sequence: TGTGCCAGCAGAGGGACAGGGGGGGATTACACAGATACGCAGTATTTT.

The rearrangement links TRBV9 to TRBJ1-2, with 7 positions matching TRBD1. Trimming removed 3 bases from V and 4 bases from J; junction bases left unmatched: 18. This CDR3 is 18 amino acids long. CDR1 and CDR2 from the germline V gene are SGDLS and YYNGEE. The CDR3 loop reads CASSGRSPGGVGGYGYTF. The CDR3 bases are TGTGCCAGCAGCGGACGAAGCCCAGGGGGGGTCGGGGGCTATGGCTACACCTTC.

The genes are TRBV7-9 and TRBJ1-1; D is perhaps TRBD1 (5 bases). The ends were cut back, 0 bases at V and 8 bases at J, with 10 bases in the middle. This CDR3 has 13 residues. Germline loops: CDR1 SEHNR, CDR2 FQNEAQ (reference sequence). The CDR3 is CASSLAGAREAFF. The CDR3 nucleotides are TGTGCCAGCAGCTTAGCCGGGGCCCGCGAAGCTTTCTTT.

The chain links TRBV18 to TRBJ2-4; D is undetermined. Per the germline V gene, CDR1 is KGHSH and CDR2 is LQKENI. The CDR3 is 14 amino acids. V gave up 2 bases and J gave up 2 bases, with 7 bases separating them. CDR3 sequence: CASSPEISKNIQYF. In nucleotides, the CDR3 is TGTGCCAGCTCACCAGAGATTTCCAAAAACATTCAGTACTTC. Filled out from reference TRBV18 and TRBJ2-4, the complete variable domain reads NAGVMQNPRHLVRRRGQEARLRCSPMKGHSHVYWYRQLPEEGLKFMVYLQKENIIDESGMPKERFSAEFPKEGPSILRIQQVVRGDSAAYFCASSPEISKNIQYFGAGTRLSVL.

As to this clonotype: A much larger clone lies one base from this, so it may be a read error. The V and J genes are TRBV6-6 and TRBJ2-5, with 9 bases lining up with TRBD1. The CDR3 length is 15 residues. The germline V gene has CDR1 MNHNY and CDR2 SVGAGI (reference sequence). CDR3 sequence reads: CASRSPGQGQGTQYF. The CDR3, as DNA: TGTGCCAGCAGAAGTCCGGGACAGGGCCAAGGGACCCAGTACTTC.

This clonotype was found a few times. This rearrangement joins TRBV11-2 to TRBJ2-1; no clear D gene. Per germline, CDR1 SGHAT and CDR2 FQNNGV. The ends were cut back, 0 bases at V and 6 bases at J, with 12 bases in the middle. The CDR3 is made up of 15 amino acids. The CDR3 DNA is TGTGCCAGCAGCTTAGATCTCTCTAGTGGCAATGAGCAGTTCTTC. This codes for CASSLDLSSGNEQFF.

The rearrangement joins TRBV7-8 to TRBJ2-7, with D possibly being TRBD2 (6 bases). The CDR3 has 15 residues. The germline V gene encodes CDR1 SGHVS and CDR2 FQNEAQ. V lost 1 base and J lost 2, with 12 bases in between. The CDR3 region has the DNA TGTGCCAGCAGCTTAGGCGGGACCCTAACCTACGAGCAGTACTTC. It codes for CASSLGGTLTYEQYF. Based on the CDR3 plus reference TRBV7-8 and TRBJ2-7, the full variable domain is GAGVSQSPRYKVAKRGQDVALRCDPISGHVSLFWYQQALGQGPEFLTYFQNEAQLDKSGLPSDRFFAERPEGSVSTLKIQRTQQEDSAVYLCASSLGGTLTYEQYFGPGTRLTVT.

This clonotype occurred a few times. This chain connects TRBV5-1 to TRBJ2-3, with D perhaps matching TRBD2 (6 bases). The CDR3 consists of 14 residues. The V end was cut by 4 bases, the J end by 1 base, with 10 bases between. Germline lookup yields CDR1 SGHRS and CDR2 YFSETQ. The CDR3 is CASSPQRGTDTQYF. The DNA for the CDR3 is TGCGCCAGCAGCCCTCAGCGGGGCACAGATACGCAGTATTTT.